These 9 T cell receptor beta chains came from one sample sequenced in a study of shared clonotypes between healthy human individuals. Assay used: immunoSEQ multiplex PCR; TCRdb lists only in-frame clones, some missing. The sample gives some 2,000,000 clones, approximately 95% of which show up once; 0.1% to 0.15% is in the top ten. The sample comprised naive CD4+ T cells sorted from blood. The subset here: CD45RA+ positively selected. Source of these receptors: a man aged 18-30 years in good health.

Note on this clone: The sample carries other DNA sequences with the same CDR3. The V and J genes are TRBV28 and TRBJ2-7; perhaps TRBD2 as D (6 bases). Per the germline V gene, CDR1 is MDHEN and CDR2 is SYDVKM. V gave up 10 bases and J gave up 0 bases, with 16 bases separating them. This CDR3 is 14 amino acids long. The CDR3 loop is CAIRGGGSSYEQYF. In DNA, the CDR3 is TGTGCCATCCGAGGTGGGGGGAGCTCCTACGAGCAGTACTTC.

For this clone: Other DNA sequences in the same sample also yield this CDR3. The J gene is TRBJ1-5, the V gene TRBV10-3; no clear D. The CDR3 length is 12 residues. Between the trimmed V and J ends, which lost 2 bases and 4 bases, there was a span of 3 bases. The V gene's germline CDR1 is ENHRY and CDR2 SYGVKD. CDR3 coding DNA: TGTGCCATCAGTGAGACAAATCAGCCCCAGCATTTT. Amino acids: CAISETNQPQHF.

V is TRBV5-1 and J is TRBJ2-2; D is unclear. The CDR3 sequence is 14 residues long. V lost 5 bases, J lost 1 base, and 9 bases lay in between. Germline CDR1 reads SGHRS; CDR2 reads YFSETQ. The CDR3 region is CASSNLQNTGELFF. Here the CDR3 DNA reads TGCGCCAGCAGTAACCTTCAGAACACCGGGGAGCTGTTTTTT.

This chain joins TRBV7-2 and TRBJ2-7; 8 positions agree with TRBD1. Germline V gene lookup returns CDR1 SGHTA and CDR2 FQGNSA. The CDR3 covers 17 residues. V shed 2 bases and J 7 bases; nucleotides not matched to a gene: 16. This chain's CDR3 is CASSLSTQPGTGNEQYF. CDR3 sequence (DNA): TGTGCCAGCAGCTTATCTACCCAACCCGGGACAGGCAATGAGCAGTACTTC.

The chain combines TRBV19 with TRBJ2-5; D might be TRBD1 (6 bases). Germline V gives CDR1 LNHDA, CDR2 SQIVND (reference sequence). CDR3 length: 15 amino acids. Trimming cost V 7 bases and J 5 bases, with 20 bases left between them. The CDR3 nucleotides read TGTGCCAGTACCCAAAAGGGGGAGCGAGGGGAGACCCAGTACTTC. Protein: CASTQKGERGETQYF.

This CDR3 reads CASTPGGTENSPLHF. The CDR3, as DNA: TGCGCCAGCACCCCCGGCGGGACAGAAAATTCACCCCTCCACTTT. The rearrangement joins TRBV5-1 to TRBJ1-6, with TRBD1 matching 7 bases. The CDR3 covers 15 residues. V was clipped by 6 bases and J by 7 bases; unmatched bases: 10. Germline lookup yields CDR1 SGHRS and CDR2 YFSETQ.

Remarks on this clone: This may be a read error, as it is one base from a much larger clone. The chain joins TRBV7-2 to TRBJ2-7; no clear D. Germline assignment: CDR1 SGHTA and CDR2 FQGNSA. Trimming stripped 7 bases from V and 0 bases from J, with 4 bases between. The CDR3 is 11 residues long. CDR3 nucleotides: TGTGCCAGCACCCCCTCCTACGAGCAGTACTTC. It specifies CASTPSYEQYF. The full variable domain, in which reference TRBV7-2 and TRBJ2-7 provide the parts outside the CDR3, is GAGVSQSPSNKVTEKGKDVELRCDPISGHTALYWYRQSLGQGLEFLIYFQGNSAPDKSGLPSDRFSAERTGGSVSTLTIQRTQQEDSAVYLCASTPSYEQYFGPGTRLTVT.

As concerns this clone: Other DNA sequences from this sample encode an identical CDR3 as well. This sequence joins TRBV6-5 and TRBJ2-3; D is undetermined. The V end was cut by 2 bases, the J end by 3 bases, with 9 bases between. CDR1 is MNHEY and CDR2 is SVGAGI in the germline V gene. The CDR3 sequence is 14 residues long. The CDR3 DNA is TGTGCCAGCAGTTACCTGCGAAATACAGATACGCAGTATTTT. Its protein product is CASSYLRNTDTQYF.

This chain joins TRBV29-1 and TRBJ2-7; D might be TRBD2 (7 bases). CDR1 SQVTM and CDR2 ANQGSEA come from the germline V gene. V was trimmed by 4 bases and J by 0 bases, leaving 19 bases between them. The CDR3 length is 16 residues. The CDR3 nucleotides are TGCAGCGTTGCAGGGGTAGCGGGTGTCAGCTCCTACGAGCAGTACTTC. Protein sequence: CSVAGVAGVSSYEQYF.